This TCR beta chain was recovered during a study of CD8 T cells in Susac syndrome. At the level of the study: Active disease was present in more than five of the sequenced Susac syndrome patients, and remission in fewer than ten.

The CDR3 covers 15 residues. V was pared by 2 bases and J by 3 bases, with 11 bases between. The TEMRA cells underwent FACS enrichment, while the CD8+ and CD4+ T cells underwent negative isolation. The RNA input was roughly 0.45 to 1 ug, and it was reverse transcribed with random hexamers. Amplification of TCR beta CDR3 by immunoSEQ multiplex PCR spanned 54 Vbeta and 13 Jbeta. MiXCR, run by TCRdb on the immunoSEQ multiplex PCR reads, gives a single entry per CDR3 protein. The sample includes some 180,000 distinct CDR3 sequences, just under 95% of them seen just once. The sequenced sample consisted of CD4+ T cells from PBMCs. This clonotype originated in a human donor with Susac syndrome. The chain links TRBV12-3 or TRBV12-4 to TRBJ2-1; weak D call: TRBD1 (5 bases). CDR3 region: CASSLFAGIYNEQFF. The CDR3 nucleotides are TGTGCCAGCAGTTTATTCGCAGGGATCTACAATGAGCAGTTCTTC.